The clone carrying this T cell receptor beta chain was seen only once. The antigen is unknown. Donors were healthy HIV-negative adults without recent acute infections or vaccinations. The sample comes from a study of shared clonotypes between healthy human individuals. General study points: Sampling involved blood alone; tissue repertoires likely differ.

Profiling relied on immunoSEQ multiplex PCR, and the TCRdb table lists in-frame clones only, not all of them. Among about 480,000 clones listed, approximately 79% were seen once. The CDR3 is 15 residues long. Germline V CDR1 and CDR2: SNHLY, FYNNEI. The germline V and J ends were trimmed by 4 bases and 0 bases, with 11 bases remaining between them. This TCR came from a middle-aged woman in good health. Some clones in this sample may be carry-over from other donors' samples. The chain couples TRBV2 to TRBJ2-3; D possibly matches TRBD1 or TRBD2 (6 bases each). Sequenced sample: PBMCs. CDR3 region: CASSGGAASTDTQYF. As DNA, the CDR3 is TGTGCCAGCAGTGGGGGGGCCGCTAGCACAGATACGCAGTATTTT.